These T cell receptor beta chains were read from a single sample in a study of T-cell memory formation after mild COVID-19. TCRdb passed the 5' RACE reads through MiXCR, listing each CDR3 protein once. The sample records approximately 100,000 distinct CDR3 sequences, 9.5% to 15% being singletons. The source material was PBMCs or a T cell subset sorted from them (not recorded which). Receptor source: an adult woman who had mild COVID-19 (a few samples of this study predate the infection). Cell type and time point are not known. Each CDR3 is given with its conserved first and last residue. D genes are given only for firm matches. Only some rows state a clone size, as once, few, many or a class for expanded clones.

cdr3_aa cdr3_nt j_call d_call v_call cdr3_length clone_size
CASSLGTRWEETQYF TGTGCCAGCAGCCTTGGGACCCGGTGGGAAGAGACCCAGTACTTC TRBJ2-5 NA TRBV5-6 15 NA
CASSPRTGYEQYF TGTGCCAGCAGCCCGCGGACGGGCTACGAGCAGTACTTC TRBJ2-7 NA TRBV7-9 13 NA
CSAESQGQNTGELFF TGCAGTGCTGAAAGCCAGGGGCAGAACACCGGGGAGCTGTTTTTT TRBJ2-2 NA TRBV20-1 15 NA
CATSGSRVSGANVLTF TGTGCCACCAGCGGGTCCAGGGTTTCTGGGGCCAACGTCCTGACTTTC TRBJ2-6 NA TRBV15 16 few
CASSPPGSGDYEQYF TGTGCCAGCAGCCCCCCGGGGAGCGGGGACTACGAGCAGTACTTC TRBJ2-7 TRBD2 TRBV4-2 15 few
CAWSVIGASMTDDTEAFF TGTGCCTGGAGTGTTATAGGGGCCTCAATGACAGATGACACTGAAGCTTTCTTT TRBJ1-1 NA TRBV30 18 NA
CASSQSSGAYNEQFF TGTGCCAGCAGTCAATCTAGCGGCGCCTACAATGAGCAGTTCTTC TRBJ2-1 TRBD2 TRBV27 15 NA
CASSYPGQNGYEQYF TGTGCCAGCAGTTACCCAGGACAAAATGGCTACGAGCAGTACTTC TRBJ2-7 NA TRBV6-2/TRBV6-3 15 few
CASSQSRGYTEAFF TGCGCCAGCAGCCAATCCCGGGGGTACACTGAAGCTTTCTTT TRBJ1-1 NA TRBV5-1 14 NA
CASSLLVLGQGGKGNTEAFF TGTGCCAGCAGCTTATTAGTTCTTGGACAAGGGGGCAAGGGGAACACTGAAGCTTTCTTT TRBJ1-1 TRBD1 TRBV13 20 few
CASSQAGLADNEQFF TGTGCCAGCAGCCAAGCCGGACTAGCGGACAATGAGCAGTTCTTC TRBJ2-1 TRBD2 TRBV4-2 15 NA
CASSWGPNYGYTF TGTGCCAGCAGTTGGGGACCTAACTATGGCTACACCTTC TRBJ1-2 NA TRBV27 13 NA
CASSRRTSERDTQYF TGTGCCAGCAGCCGGAGGACTAGTGAGCGAGATACGCAGTATTTT TRBJ2-3 TRBD2 TRBV4-2 15 few
CATRETGELFF TGTGCCACCAGGGAGACCGGGGAGCTGTTTTTT TRBJ2-2 NA TRBV15 11 few
CASSPGPGVETQYF TGTGCCAGCAGCCCAGGCCCAGGGGTTGAGACCCAGTACTTC TRBJ2-5 NA TRBV7-3 14 many
CSARQENTGELFF TGCAGTGCTAGGCAGGAGAACACCGGGGAGCTGTTTTTT TRBJ2-2 NA TRBV20-1 13 few
CASSLQVRVRETQYF TGTGCCAGCAGTTTACAGGTCCGGGTTCGGGAGACCCAGTACTTC TRBJ2-5 NA TRBV12-3/TRBV12-4 15 many
CASSSLRDREQFF TGTGCCAGCAGCTCCCTGCGGGACCGTGAGCAGTTCTTC TRBJ2-1 NA TRBV11-3 13 many
CASSQERVLVTGEGGYTF TGCGCCAGCAGCCAAGAACGGGTTTTGGTGACAGGGGAAGGTGGCTACACCTTC TRBJ1-2 TRBD1 TRBV4-1 18 NA
CASSQGVAGGQEQFF TGTGCCAGCAGCCAAGGTGTAGCGGGAGGTCAAGAGCAGTTCTTC TRBJ2-1 TRBD2 TRBV3-1 15 few
CASSLFAAGENEQFF TGTGCCAGCAGCTTATTCGCCGCGGGTGAAAATGAGCAGTTCTTC TRBJ2-1 NA TRBV7-9 15 few
CSALGARYGYTF TGCAGCGCTCTCGGGGCACGCTATGGCTACACCTTC TRBJ1-2 NA TRBV20-1 12 NA
CSAPWLGYEQYF TGCAGTGCCCCCTGGCTAGGCTACGAGCAGTACTTC TRBJ2-7 NA TRBV20-1 12 few
CATSEASGSTDTQYF TGTGCCACCAGTGAGGCTAGCGGGAGCACAGATACGCAGTATTTT TRBJ2-3 TRBD2 TRBV24-1 15 many
CASSGRDHPYEQYF TGTGCCAGCAGCGGAAGGGATCACCCCTACGAGCAGTACTTC TRBJ2-7 NA TRBV9 14 NA
CASSLGHSGGSRTEAFF TGCGCCAGCAGCTTGGGTCACTCTGGGGGCTCGCGCACTGAAGCTTTCTTT TRBJ1-1 NA TRBV5-1 17 NA
CASSHYSGSEHEQYF TGCGCCAGCAGCCACTATAGCGGGTCGGAGCACGAGCAGTACTTC TRBJ2-7 TRBD2 TRBV4-1 15 NA
CASSRQGESYEQYF TGTGCCAGCAGCCGACAGGGGGAGTCCTACGAGCAGTACTTC TRBJ2-7 TRBD1 TRBV12-3/TRBV12-4 14 many
CASSSQTYSYNEQFF TGTGCCAGCAGCTCCCAGACGTACTCCTACAATGAGCAGTTCTTC TRBJ2-1 NA TRBV7-9 15 few
CASSQGLAGLAKNIQYF TGTGCCAGCAGCCAGGGACTAGCGGGTCTAGCCAAAAACATTCAGTACTTC TRBJ2-4 TRBD2 TRBV7-9 17 few
CASSSRGSGSVNGELFF TGTGCCAGCAGCTCCCGGGGGAGCGGGAGCGTTAATGGGGAGCTGTTTTTT TRBJ2-2 TRBD2 TRBV7-8 17 NA
CSARVQDYMYEQYF TGCAGTGCTAGAGTTCAGGACTACATGTACGAGCAGTACTTC TRBJ2-7 NA TRBV20-1 14 few
CASTPGALSTDTQYF TGCGCCAGCACCCCAGGGGCTCTTAGCACAGATACGCAGTATTTT TRBJ2-3 NA TRBV5-1 15 few
CASSPGGGDYGYTF TGTGCCAGCAGCCCCGGGGGGGGTGACTATGGCTACACCTTC TRBJ1-2 NA TRBV7-8 14 NA
CASSTRTGVTYEQYF TGCGCCAGCAGCACCCGGACAGGGGTTACCTACGAGCAGTACTTC TRBJ2-7 TRBD1 TRBV4-3 15 few
CASSSTTRGNTGELFF TGTGCCAGCAGCTCGACCACTAGGGGGAACACCGGGGAGCTGTTTTTT TRBJ2-2 NA TRBV13 16 few
CASSAGAAQETQYF TGTGCCAGTAGTGCAGGAGCTGCACAAGAGACCCAGTACTTC TRBJ2-5 NA TRBV19 14 NA
CASSSTGTNQPQHF TGTGCCAGCAGTAGCACAGGTACCAATCAGCCCCAGCATTTT TRBJ1-5 NA TRBV12-3/TRBV12-4 14 few
CASSFPQGMINEQFF TGCGCCAGCAGCTTCCCACAGGGGATGATCAATGAGCAGTTCTTC TRBJ2-1 TRBD1 TRBV5-1 15 many
CASSYSTSGGSSYEQYF TGTGCCAGCAGTTACTCGACTAGCGGGGGGTCCTCCTACGAGCAGTACTTC TRBJ2-7 TRBD2 TRBV6-2/TRBV6-3 17 NA
CASSSRQGAWNTEAFF TGCGCCAGCAGCTCGAGACAGGGGGCCTGGAACACTGAAGCTTTCTTT TRBJ1-1 TRBD1 TRBV5-1 16 NA
CASSMRESSYNEQFF TGCGCCAGCAGCATGCGGGAGAGCTCCTACAATGAGCAGTTCTTC TRBJ2-1 TRBD2 TRBV5-1 15 few
CAWADSEAFF TGTGCCTGGGCTGACAGTGAAGCTTTCTTT TRBJ1-1 NA TRBV30 10 few
CATSDWTEGETQYF TGTGCCACCAGTGACTGGACCGAGGGGGAGACCCAGTACTTC TRBJ2-5 NA TRBV24-1 14 few
CASSPGGYFQETQYF TGTGCCAGCAGCCCCGGGGGGTACTTTCAAGAGACCCAGTACTTC TRBJ2-5 TRBD2 TRBV7-7 15 NA